Sequencing of this T cell receptor (beta chain) was carried out in a study of regulatory T cells in long-lasting Graves disease. Findings and limits, study-wide: Patients with persistent disease showed a bias toward TRBV28, TRBJ1-2 and TRBJ2-5.

Sample time point: newly diagnosed GD, antithyroid drugs for less than 3 months. Extracted PBMC RNA gave rise to the TCR library. The collection involved drawing around 8.5 milliliters of peripheral blood into EDTA tubes. Germline lookup yields CDR1 MDHEN and CDR2 SYDVKM. V was trimmed by 3 bases and J by 2 bases, leaving 11 bases between them. There are 14 residues in the CDR3. This clonotype turned up a few times. Its antigen is as yet unknown. A much larger clone is a single base away; this may be a read error. Arm-PCR of CDR3 regions and iRepertoire HTBI primers were the basis on which TCR beta libraries were built. One entry per CDR3 protein results from TCRdb running MiXCR on the multiplex PCR reads. This table has some 200,000 distinct CDR3 sequences, approximately 19% appearing once. These same records also appear under a second study, on T cells in Graves' hyperthyroidism and ophthalmopathy. This second report adds: Researchers found most expanded thyroid clonotypes above 0.001 in blood as well. Ophthalmopathy cases were set apart from stable hyperthyroidism by a 13 V-J model.

The rearrangement joins TRBV28 to TRBJ2-7, with D tentatively TRBD1 or TRBD2 (5 bases each). The sequencing used peripheral blood mononuclear cells (PBMCs), collected at new diagnosis, from a patient treated with antithyroid drugs. This receptor was obtained from a woman aged 30 to 39 with Graves disease. The CDR3 DNA is TGTGCCAGCAGTTTTCCCGGGGCTACCTACGAGCAGTACTTC. Translated, it gives CASSFPGATYEQYF.